These 14 T cell receptor beta chains came from one sample sequenced in a study of blood T cell repertoires in COVID-19. TCRdb's table, derived via immunoSEQ multiplex PCR, lists solely in-frame clones and lacks some. Of roughly 120,000 clones listed, more than 60% are singletons. The sample comprised peripheral blood. These receptors came from a man aged 50-59 years with acute or convalescent COVID-19.

This sequence joins TRBV4-2 and TRBJ1-4, with TRBD1 matching 7 bases. The junction had 4 bases not matched to a gene; V was cut back by 4 bases and J by 5 bases. The V gene's germline CDR1 is LGHNA and CDR2 YNFKEQ. The CDR3 is 14 residues long. For the CDR3, the DNA is TGTGCCAGCAGCCCCCAACAGGGGAATGAAAAACTGTTTTTT. It translates to CASSPQQGNEKLFF.

The chain couples TRBV6-5 to TRBJ2-3; tentative D call: TRBD2 (5 bases). This CDR3 spans 13 amino acids. V shed 6 bases and J shed 2 bases, with 9 bases lying between them. CDR1 is MNHEY, CDR2 SVGAGI, per germline. DNA for the CDR3: TGTGCCAGCAGGCCGAGGGTCACAGATACGCAGTATTTT. It specifies CASRPRVTDTQYF.

The genes are TRBV6-1 and TRBJ2-7; weak D call: TRBD1 (5 bases). The V gene lost 2 bases and the J gene lost 0 bases, with 11 bases spanning the gap. This CDR3 comprises 15 residues. Germline V CDR1 and CDR2: MNHNS, SASEGT. The CDR3 sequence is CASSEQTGPSYEQYF. DNA for the CDR3: TGTGCCAGCAGTGAACAAACAGGTCCCTCCTACGAGCAGTACTTC.

The chain links TRBV5-4 to TRBJ2-7; 13 bases map to TRBD2. The CDR3 covers 15 residues. Germline assignment: CDR1 SGHNT and CDR2 YYREEE (reference sequence). The V and J ends lost 4 bases and 5 bases, in that order; junction bases with no gene match: 6. The CDR3 DNA sequence: TGTGCCAGCAGCCCGTGGACTAGCGGGAGCCACGAGCAGTACTTC. Amino acid sequence: CASSPWTSGSHEQYF.

The chain couples TRBV28 to TRBJ2-5, with D possibly matching TRBD2 (6 bases). The CDR3 extends over 13 amino acids. Germline values: CDR1 MDHEN, CDR2 SYDVKM. V dropped 7 bases and J dropped 5 bases, with 14 bases sitting between them. CDR3 sequence (DNA): TGTGCCAGCACCCTTGGGGGGTCCGAGACCCAGTACTTC. It yields the protein CASTLGGSETQYF.

CDR3 in amino acids: CASSLSLAGGEGDTQYF. The DNA for the CDR3 is TGTGCCAGCAGCTTGAGCCTAGCGGGAGGGGAGGGCGATACGCAGTATTTT. The chain uses TRBV5-4 and TRBJ2-3, with TRBD2 identical over 12 bases. Germline CDR1 and CDR2: SGHNT and YYREEE (reference sequence). The CDR3 has 17 amino acids. V lost 1 base, J lost 6 bases, and 9 bases stayed unmatched.

CDR3 loop: CASSSREDPRVDTQYF. As DNA, the CDR3 is TGTGCCAGCAGTTCTAGAGAGGATCCGCGGGTAGATACGCAGTATTTT. The chain has TRBV2 and TRBJ2-3; D might be TRBD2 (5 bases). The CDR3 sequence is 16 residues long. Germline V gene sequence: CDR1 SNHLY, CDR2 FYNNEI. V shed 5 bases and J shed 5 bases, with 20 bases lying between them.

The V call is TRBV3-1 (or the pseudogene TRBV3-2), the J call TRBJ1-1; D may be TRBD1 (6 bases). From germline, CDR1 is LGHDT and CDR2 YNNKEL (reference sequence). Trimming shortened V by 1 base and J by 3 bases, and 15 bases separated the two germline ends. The CDR3 runs 16 residues. The CDR3 DNA reads as TGTGCCAGCAGCCAAGCGAACTCAGGGGCCTACACTGAAGCTTTCTTT. Protein: CASSQANSGAYTEAFF.

This clone has a single count. V gene TRBV4-1 combines with J gene TRBJ2-2; 7 bases map to TRBD2. V lost 0 bases, J lost 6 bases, and 7 bases stayed unmatched. Per the germline V gene, CDR1 is MGHRA and CDR2 is YSYEKL. This CDR3 region has 16 residues. The CDR3 sequence: CASSQDRGRASGELFF. DNA for the CDR3: TGCGCCAGCAGCCAAGATCGAGGGAGGGCGTCCGGGGAGCTGTTTTTT.

The chain carries TRBV18 and TRBJ1-1; D may be TRBD1 (5 bases). V lost 1 base and J lost 0, with 9 bases in between. Germline lookup yields CDR1 KGHSH and CDR2 LQKENI. CDR3 length: 15 residues. DNA of the CDR3: TGTGCCAGCTCACCACAAGGCAGGGTGAACACTGAAGCTTTCTTT. The encoded protein is CASSPQGRVNTEAFF.

This clone came up a few times. The rearrangement joins TRBV5-4 to TRBJ2-1, with 12 nucleotides matching TRBD2. Germline V gives CDR1 SGHNT, CDR2 YYREEE (reference sequence). J was trimmed by 15 bases and V by 0 bases; bases with no gene match: 10. CDR3 length: 15 residues. CDR3 protein: CASSLVTSGSPEWFF. DNA of the CDR3: TGTGCCAGCAGCTTGGTGACTAGCGGGAGTCCCGAGTGGTTCTTC.

The chain has TRBV29-1 and TRBJ2-5; D may be TRBD1 (6 bases). Germline loops: CDR1 SQVTM, CDR2 ANQGSEA. The V end was cut by 3 bases, the J end by 0 bases, with 14 bases between. CDR3 length equals 15 residues. The CDR3 DNA is TGCAGCGTTGACAGGGGCCGCTGGTACCAAGAGACCCAGTACTTC. Translated: CSVDRGRWYQETQYF.

On this clone: Without the conserved terminal phenylalanine or tryptophan, this CDR3 likely stems from a read error. It is unclear where the CDR3 begins or ends on the DNA, so no DNA is shown, and the CDR3 is as TCRdb lists it. The J gene is TRBJ1-2, the V gene TRBV20-1; the listed D gene, TRBD1, was not tested against the DNA. The CDR3 length is 8 residues, termini included. Germline V gene lookup returns CDR1 DFQATT and CDR2 SNEGSKA (reference sequence). CDR3 in amino acids: CSAREGRL.

V gene TRBV20-1 combines with J gene TRBJ1-2; D is perhaps TRBD1 (5 bases). The CDR3 runs to 15 residues. CDR1 is DFQATT, CDR2 SNEGSKA, per germline (reference sequence). V gave up 3 bases and J gave up 4 bases, with 18 bases separating them. The CDR3 DNA reads TGCAGTGCTAGTTATCGGAGGGGCGGGAGCTATGGCTACACCTTC. Its translation is CSASYRRGGSYGYTF.